This T cell receptor (beta chain) was sequenced in a study of T cell repertoires in cytomegalovirus infection. This clonotype was detected a few times. Its specificity is not known. TCRdb used MiXCR to reprocess the reads, holding one entry per CDR3 protein. The sample yields about 700,000 distinct CDR3 sequences, roughly a third seen once. This TCR was sampled from a human donor in good health (CMV status not recorded). Some clones in this sample may be carry-over from other donors' samples. The starting material was cultured PBMCs, obtained from culture after CMV antigen stimulation.

Here the CDR3 DNA reads TGTGCCAGCAGCCAGACTAGCGGGGAACTCACCGGGGAGCTGTTTTTT. As protein: CASSQTSGELTGELFF. The genes are TRBV7-8 and TRBJ2-2, with 11 bases aligning to TRBD2. CDR3 size: 16 residues. Germline trimming cut 5 bases from V and 4 bases from J; bases unmatched to any gene: 6. Germline V lookup: CDR1 SGHVS, CDR2 FQNEAQ.